This is a list of T cell receptor beta chains from one sample in a study of response to subunit inactivated influenza vaccine. Each CDR3 protein gets one entry after TCRdb re-called the RT-PCR reads with MiXCR. The table has about 700,000 distinct CDR3 sequences, about 15% seen once. Sequenced material: PBMCs from blood, taken 14 to 15 days before vaccination. The source of these receptors is a man in his forties or fifties who received an inactivated influenza vaccine. CDR3s include the opening cysteine and the closing phenylalanine or tryptophan. The D gene is left open where the match is weak. Expanded clones are given a class, and other clones once, few, many or no size at all.

j_gene,d_gene,abundance,len,v_gene,CDR3aa,CDR3nt
TRBJ2-1,.,.,16,TRBV6-2/TRBV6-3,CASSYPRGRSYNEQFF,TGTGCCAGCAGTTACCCCAGGGGCAGATCCTACAATGAGCAGTTCTTC
TRBJ2-1,.,many,13,TRBV7-9,CASSLVGENEQFF,TGTGCCAGCAGCTTAGTAGGGGAAAATGAGCAGTTCTTC
TRBJ2-5,.,.,17,TRBV13,CASQLVGGQVFQETQYF,TGTGCCAGCCAACTCGTCGGGGGACAAGTGTTCCAAGAGACCCAGTACTTC
TRBJ2-2,.,many,16,TRBV4-2,CASSQDPGAYTGELFF,TGTGCCAGCAGCCAAGATCCTGGGGCTTATACCGGGGAGCTGTTTTTT
TRBJ2-7,.,.,13,TRBV12-3/TRBV12-4,CASSFGRFYEQYF,TGTGCCAGCAGTTTTGGCAGATTCTACGAGCAGTACTTC
TRBJ2-1,TRBD1,few,15,TRBV12-3/TRBV12-4,CASTIGTGKVYEQFF,TGTGCCAGCACCATAGGGACAGGGAAGGTCTATGAGCAGTTCTTC
TRBJ2-7,.,.,15,TRBV5-1,CTSSLEPTTPYEQYF,TGCACCAGCAGCTTGGAGCCCACTACACCCTACGAGCAGTACTTC
TRBJ2-1,.,few,16,TRBV10-2,CASSVGGYTSYNEQFF,TGCGCCAGCAGTGTAGGGGGATACACCTCCTACAATGAGCAGTTCTTC
TRBJ1-1,.,few,14,TRBV27,CASLLWVGHTEAFF,TGTGCCAGCCTGCTGTGGGTGGGGCACACTGAAGCTTTCTTT
TRBJ2-2,TRBD1,few,16,TRBV19,CASSMDRAFYTGELFF,TGTGCCAGTAGTATGGACAGGGCCTTCTACACCGGGGAGCTGTTTTTT
TRBJ2-7,.,.,17,TRBV5-1,CASSFGGFGQFPYEQYF,TGCGCCAGCAGCTTTGGAGGGTTCGGCCAGTTCCCCTACGAGCAGTACTTC
TRBJ2-3,.,few,14,TRBV20-1,CSARIWTSTDTQYF,TGCAGTGCTAGAATTTGGACTAGCACAGATACGCAGTATTTT
TRBJ1-1,.,.,13,TRBV30,CAWSSSGGAGAFF,TGTGCCTGGAGTTCGTCTGGGGGCGCTGGGGCTTTCTTT
TRBJ1-5,.,.,13,TRBV2,CASKRDYNQPQHF,TGTGCCAGCAAGAGGGACTACAATCAGCCCCAGCATTTT
TRBJ2-2,.,few,16,TRBV5-1,CASSFGAGSNTGELFF,TGCGCCAGCAGCTTTGGGGCGGGGTCGAACACCGGGGAGCTGTTTTTT